The sequence of this TCR beta chain was determined in a study of T cells in Graves' hyperthyroidism and ophthalmopathy. This clonotype showed up just a few times. Template material for amplifying TCR beta CDR3 regions consisted of RNA transcripts. A first-round RT-PCR of the TCR CDR3 used the HTBI primer set. TCRdb reprocessed the multiplex PCR reads with MiXCR, giving one entry per CDR3 protein. The top ten clones hold approximately 11% of a sample with some 400,000 distinct CDR3 sequences, approximately 15% of them seen once. In germline, CDR1 is LNHDA, CDR2 SQIVND (reference sequence). Trimming at V came to 5 bases and at J to 9 bases, leaving 10 bases not matched to a gene. The CDR3 loop spans 15 amino acids.

This chain uses TRBV19 with TRBJ1-6; 7 positions agree with TRBD1. Material for sequencing was blood. The clonotype originates from a woman aged 60-75 years with Graves' hyperthyroidism. CDR3 nucleotide sequence: TGTGCCAGTAGTGGAGGGACAGCCGGTCGTTCACCCCTCCACTTT. It encodes CASSGGTAGRSPLHF. The whole variable domain, remainder taken from reference TRBV19 and TRBJ1-6, is DGGITQSPKYLFRKEGQNVTLSCEQNLNHDAMYWYRQDPGQGLRLIYYSQIVNDFQKGDIAEGYSVSREKKESFPLTVTSAQKNPTAFYLCASSGGTAGRSPLHFGNGTRLTVT.